One sample yielded the 28 T cell receptor beta chains listed below, sequenced in a study of T cells in Graves' hyperthyroidism and ophthalmopathy. Regions amplified from RNA transcripts were the TCR beta CDR3 regions. The HTBI set primed first-round TCR CDR3 RT-PCR. TCRdb re-called the multiplex PCR reads with MiXCR, one entry per CDR3 protein. The table records around 800,000 distinct CDR3 sequences, 35% to 45% of them present only once. The sequencing sample was made of blood. The receptor source for this set is a man aged 18 to 35 with Graves' hyperthyroidism.

This rearrangement joins TRBV16 to TRBJ2-2; no firm D call. The V end lost 5 bases, the J end lost 9 bases, and 13 bases lay between the germline ends. The germline V gene encodes CDR1 KGHSY and CDR2 FQNENV. This CDR3 has 13 residues. CDR3 nucleotide sequence: TGTGCCAGCAGCGAACGAGTGACCAGGGAGCTGTTTTTT. Residues: CASSERVTRELFF.

The J gene is TRBJ1-1, the V gene TRBV29-1; D unresolved. The DNA end lines up better with TRBJ2-1; the J call may be wrong. The CDR3 totals 13 residues. Germline assignment: CDR1 SQVTM and CDR2 ANQGSEA. CDR3 sequence reads: CSVEEVSYNEQFF. CDR3 nucleotide sequence: TGCAGCGTTGAAGAGGTGAGCTACAATGAGCAGTTCTTC.

The chain is built from TRBV4-2 and TRBJ1-1, with D uncertain. V gave up 2 bases and J gave up 1 base, with 11 bases separating them. Germline V gene lookup returns CDR1 LGHNA and CDR2 YNFKEQ. This CDR3 is built from 15 residues. The CDR3 DNA is TGTGCCAGCAGCCAAAGGGTGCGTGGGAACACTGAAGCTTTCTTT. Protein product: CASSQRVRGNTEAFF.

This clonotype came up a few times. The CDR3 DNA sequence: TGCAGTGCTAGAGATTGGTGGACTGAAGCTTTCTTT. Encoded protein: CSARDWWTEAFF. The J gene is TRBJ1-1, the V gene TRBV20-1; the D is unclear. The CDR3 totals 12 residues. V gave up 0 bases and J gave up 5 bases, with 7 bases separating them. Germline CDR1 and CDR2: DFQATT and SNEGSKA (reference sequence).

The chain couples TRBV7-9 to TRBJ1-2; D is uncertain. CDR3 length: 14 residues. The germline V and J ends were trimmed by 5 bases and 7 bases, with 17 bases remaining between them. Germline V gene data show CDR1 as SEHNR and CDR2 as FQNEAQ (reference sequence). As DNA, the CDR3 is TGTGCCAGCAGCCGAGCCGGGCGCTCTAGTGGCTACACCTTC. This translates into CASSRAGRSSGYTF.

This clonotype was seen only a few times. The V and J genes are TRBV7-6 and TRBJ2-5; D possibly corresponds to TRBD2 (5 bases). This CDR3 comprises 15 residues. Germline loops: CDR1 SGHVS, CDR2 FNYEAQ. V was pared by 5 bases and J by 2 bases, with 15 bases between. The CDR3 region has the DNA TGTGCCAGCAGCCGCGCCCCGGGGAAACAAGAGACCCAGTACTTC. Its translation is CASSRAPGKQETQYF.

The rearrangement joins TRBV7-2 to TRBJ1-4; D ambiguous. Germline V lookup: CDR1 SGHTA, CDR2 FQGNSA. The CDR3 has 18 amino acids. The V end lost 4 bases, the J end lost 0 bases, and 18 bases lay between the germline ends. CDR3 residues: CASSSGKRPRATNEKLFF. The CDR3 coding sequence is TGTGCCAGCAGCTCGGGCAAAAGACCAAGAGCAACTAATGAAAAACTGTTTTTT. The whole variable domain, remainder taken from reference TRBV7-2 and TRBJ1-4, is GAGVSQSPSNKVTEKGKDVELRCDPISGHTALYWYRQSLGQGLEFLIYFQGNSAPDKSGLPSDRFSAERTGGSVSTLTIQRTQQEDSAVYLCASSSGKRPRATNEKLFFGSGTQLSVL.

This clonotype showed up just a few times. The V and J genes are TRBV5-5 and TRBJ1-2, with D maybe TRBD1 (6 bases). The germline V gene has CDR1 SGHKS and CDR2 YYEKEE (reference sequence). The CDR3 is 15 residues long. The germline V and J ends were trimmed by 4 bases and 4 bases, with 17 bases remaining between them. CDR3 in amino acids: CASSPQAGEAYGYTF. CDR3 coding DNA: TGTGCCAGCAGCCCACAAGCAGGGGAGGCCTATGGCTACACCTTC.

The chain employs TRBV4-2 and TRBJ2-5; D not resolved. Trimming removed 1 base from V and 9 bases from J, with 12 bases in between. The CDR3 extends over 13 amino acids. CDR1 and CDR2 (germline): LGHNA, YNFKEQ. CDR3 sequence: CASSQVRAAAQYF. CDR3 bases: TGTGCCAGCAGCCAAGTCCGCGCGGCCGCCCAGTACTTC.

The rearrangement joins TRBV19 to TRBJ1-6, with D maybe TRBD1 (6 bases). CDR1 and CDR2 (germline): LNHDA, SQIVND (reference sequence). Between the trimmed V and J ends, which lost 11 bases and 7 bases, there was a span of 18 bases. The CDR3 totals 14 residues. The DNA for the CDR3 is TGTGCCTCTCAGGGGAGGGGCACAAATTCACCCCTCCACTTT. Its protein is CASQGRGTNSPLHF. The whole variable domain, filled in from reference TRBV19 and TRBJ1-6, reads DGGITQSPKYLFRKEGQNVTLSCEQNLNHDAMYWYRQDPGQGLRLIYYSQIVNDFQKGDIAEGYSVSREKKESFPLTVTSAQKNPTAFYLCASQGRGTNSPLHFGNGTRLTVT.

Ten or more counts support this clonotype. V is TRBV9 and J is TRBJ1-1; no definite D call. The CDR3 covers 13 residues. Trimming took off 4 bases at V and 8 bases at J, with 15 bases between the two ends. CDR1 is SGDLS, CDR2 YYNGEE, per germline. The CDR3: CASSRLLFSEAFF. In nucleotides, the CDR3 is TGTGCCAGCAGCCGACTATTATTTTCCGAAGCTTTCTTT.

As for this clonotype: Being one base from a much bigger clone, this may be a read error. The chain carries TRBV7-8 and TRBJ2-2, with D possibly matching TRBD1 (6 bases). The CDR3 is 16 amino acids. Looked up from germline, CDR1 is SGHVS and CDR2 is FQNEAQ. V was pared by 4 bases and J by 7 bases, with 19 bases between. The CDR3 bases are TGTGCCAGCAGCTCCCTCATTGGACGGGACATCGGGGAGCTGTTTTTT. It yields the protein CASSSLIGRDIGELFF.

The chain couples TRBV7-8 to TRBJ2-7, with D perhaps matching TRBD1 or TRBD2 (5 bases each). V dropped 1 base and J dropped 10 bases, with 8 bases sitting between them. This CDR3 contains 11 residues. The germline V gene encodes CDR1 SGHVS and CDR2 FQNEAQ. CDR3 amino acids: CASSLVGDQYF. As DNA, the CDR3 is TGTGCCAGCAGCTTAGTAGGGGACCAGTACTTC. Full variable domain (remainder filled in from reference TRBV7-8 and TRBJ2-7): GAGVSQSPRYKVAKRGQDVALRCDPISGHVSLFWYQQALGQGPEFLTYFQNEAQLDKSGLPSDRFFAERPEGSVSTLKIQRTQQEDSAVYLCASSLVGDQYFGPGTRLTVT.

The V and J genes are TRBV12-3 or TRBV12-4 and TRBJ1-1; D not certain. The CDR3 consists of 11 residues. The V and J ends lost 8 bases and 11 bases respectively, with 15 bases between them. CDR3 amino acids: CASGPWGSAFF. CDR3 coding DNA: TGTGCCAGCGGCCCATGGGGTTCGGCTTTCTTT.

This clonotype was found many times. The chain employs TRBV14 and TRBJ1-1; D is unclear. The germline V gene encodes CDR1 SGHDN and CDR2 FVKESK. The CDR3 sequence is 12 residues long. Deletions cut 3 bases from V and 5 bases from J, with 7 bases between. The CDR3 sequence is CASSQVLTEAFF. The DNA for the CDR3 is TGTGCCAGCAGCCAGGTGTTGACTGAAGCTTTCTTT.

This chain uses TRBV9 with TRBJ2-7, with D maybe TRBD1 (6 bases). This CDR3 contains 16 residues. The germline CDR1 and CDR2 sequences are SGDLS and YYNGEE. V dropped 4 bases and J dropped 0 bases, with 17 bases sitting between them. This CDR3 is CASSPSRDMSSYEQYF. CDR3 nucleotides: TGTGCCAGCAGCCCAAGCCGGGACATGAGCTCCTACGAGCAGTACTTC. Looking up the rest from reference TRBV9 and TRBJ2-7 gives the full variable domain: DSGVTQTPKHLITATGQRVTLRCSPRSGDLSVYWYQQSLDQGLQFLIQYYNGEERAKGNILERFSAQQFPDLHSELNLSSLELGDSALYFCASSPSRDMSSYEQYFGPGTRLTVT.

This chain links TRBV20-1 with TRBJ1-3; tentative D call: TRBD1 (6 bases). This CDR3 is built from 14 residues. Per germline, CDR1 DFQATT and CDR2 SNEGSKA (reference sequence). Trimming cost V 0 bases and J 5 bases, with 11 bases left between them. The CDR3 DNA sequence: TGCAGTGCTAGAGATAGGGGGGGGAGAAACACCATATATTTT. Translated: CSARDRGGRNTIYF.

The V gene is TRBV29-1, the J gene TRBJ2-7, with 7 positions matching TRBD1. V gave up 6 bases and J gave up 3 bases; unmatched junction bases: 8. The CDR3 spans 13 residues. Germline loops: CDR1 SQVTM, CDR2 ANQGSEA. The CDR3 loop is CSVRQGQNYEQYF. The CDR3, as DNA: TGCAGCGTCCGACAGGGACAGAACTACGAGCAGTACTTC.

J is TRBJ1-5 and V is TRBV7-2, with D perhaps TRBD1 (5 bases). V was pared by 2 bases and J by 5 bases, with 16 bases between. CDR3 length: 16 amino acids. Per germline, CDR1 SGHTA and CDR2 FQGNSA. CDR3 sequence (DNA): TGTGCCAGCAGCTTATGGGGGGAGGGTAGGGATCAGCCCCAGCATTTT. Residues: CASSLWGEGRDQPQHF.

This sequence joins TRBV15 and TRBJ2-2; TRBD1 matches at 7 bases. Looked up from germline, CDR1 is LNHNV and CDR2 is YYDKDF (reference sequence). The CDR3 extends over 17 amino acids. V shed 0 bases, J shed 7 bases, and the junction held 11 bases outside the gene matches. In DNA form, the CDR3 reads TGTGCCACCAGCAGAGATCCCAGGGGGTGGTACGACGGGGAGCTGTTTTTT. Translating it yields CATSRDPRGWYDGELFF.

This clonotype has ten or more counts. The V gene is TRBV6-5, the J gene TRBJ1-1; D might be TRBD1 (5 bases). Germline lookup yields CDR1 MNHEY and CDR2 SVGAGI. V lost 0 bases to trimming and J lost 6 bases, with 8 bases between them. The length of the CDR3 is 13 residues. The DNA for the CDR3 is TGTGCCAGCAGTTACTCGGGGGGGGCTGAAGCTTTCTTT. Its translation is CASSYSGGAEAFF.

The DNA of the CDR3 is TGCGCCAGCAGCCACGGATTTTCGGGACTCAACGAGCAGTACTTC. Translated: CASSHGFSGLNEQYF. This chain joins TRBV5-1 and TRBJ2-7, with D possibly matching TRBD2 (6 bases). V lost 4 bases and J 5 bases, leaving 19 bases between the germline ends. Germline CDR1 and CDR2: SGHRS and YFSETQ. The CDR3 sequence is 15 residues long.

This chain connects TRBV6-5 to TRBJ2-7, with D perhaps matching TRBD2 (6 bases). V dropped 4 bases and J dropped 7 bases, with 14 bases sitting between them. There are 13 residues in the CDR3. Germline V gene lookup returns CDR1 MNHEY and CDR2 SVGAGI. DNA for the CDR3: TGTGCCAGCAGTTTCCGGGGGTTAGGAGAGCAGTACTTC. This encodes CASSFRGLGEQYF.

This clonotype has ten or more counts. This chain links TRBV9 with TRBJ1-1; D gene uncertain. The V end lost 3 bases, the J end lost 1 base, and 13 bases lay between the germline ends. Germline CDR1 SGDLS, CDR2 YYNGEE. This CDR3 region has 15 residues. The CDR3 DNA reads TGTGCCAGCAGCGGCGGCAGCGGGTCGAACACTGAAGCTTTCTTT. Amino acids: CASSGGSGSNTEAFF.

This CDR3 is CATSILEGQPQHF. CDR3 in DNA: TGTGCCACCAGCATTCTGGAAGGGCAGCCCCAGCATTTT. The chain carries TRBV15 and TRBJ1-5, with unresolved D. Trimming pared 4 bases from V and 7 bases from J, leaving 11 bases between. CDR1 and CDR2 (germline): LNHNV, YYDKDF (reference sequence). The CDR3 spans 13 residues.

This chain uses TRBV4-1 with TRBJ2-5; the D is unclear. The V gene's germline CDR1 is MGHRA and CDR2 YSYEKL. V dropped 0 bases and J dropped 4 bases, with 12 bases sitting between them. The CDR3 loop spans 15 amino acids. The CDR3 DNA sequence: TGCGCCAGCAGCCAAGATCGCCAATCGTTAGAGACCCAGTACTTC. This encodes CASSQDRQSLETQYF.

The chain joins TRBV28 to TRBJ2-7, with D possibly matching TRBD1 (5 bases). Per the germline V gene, CDR1 is MDHEN and CDR2 is SYDVKM. V was shortened by 5 bases and J by 3 bases, with 17 bases between the two germline ends. The CDR3 runs to 15 residues. The chain's CDR3 is CASSPLRQTLYEQYF. In DNA, the CDR3 is TGTGCCAGCAGTCCCCTCCGACAGACTCTCTACGAGCAGTACTTC.

This clonotype has just a few counts. CDR3 sequence reads: CASKGSYNQPQHF. For the CDR3, the DNA is TGTGCCAGCAAAGGGTCCTACAATCAGCCCCAGCATTTT. The chain recombines TRBV2 with TRBJ1-5, with D unresolved. Trimming pared 7 bases from V and 3 bases from J, leaving 10 bases between. Per the germline V gene, CDR1 is SNHLY and CDR2 is FYNNEI. This CDR3 spans 13 amino acids.